This T cell receptor beta chain came from a study of tumor-infiltrating lymphocytes in primary liver carcinoma. The wider study: Patients were both men and women, whose ages ran from 30 to 69 years. About 3.65 to 7.13 million productive TCRbeta reads were obtained from the samples, with similar numbers across tissue types.

This CDR3 region has 12 residues. Trimming removed 6 bases from V and 9 bases from J, with 12 bases in between. Taking about 20-31 mg of unsorted bulk tissue, the authors co-extracted RNA and DNA. Details on this clonotype: The antigen is unknown.

Total RNA amounting to roughly 0.5 ug was the source from which TCR beta cDNA was made with a constant-region primer. Library construction for TCR beta comprised three nested multiplex PCR rounds performed with slightly modified ARM-PCR. Rounds one and two of PCR, each of about 10 cycles, were primed with TRBV1-TRBV30 forward primers and a C-beta reverse primer. TCRdb recomputed calls from the multiplex PCR reads with MiXCR, one row per CDR3 protein. The table lists 40,000 to 60,000 distinct CDR3 sequences, around 64% of them singletons. General observations from the study: Tumors had a top-250-clone fraction that was significantly higher than blood (p = 0.039). Reduced overlap was seen in tumor-adjacent and tumor-blood pairs versus tumor region pairs.

The gene calls are TRBV12-3 or TRBV12-4 and TRBJ2-1; tentative D call: TRBD2 (5 bases). The TCR originated in a man in his forties or fifties with primary liver carcinoma and hepatitis B virus infection. Material for sequencing was liver tumor tissue from sampling region 5. Subset: tumor region T5, tumor centre. CDR3: CASRDSSSEQFF. The DNA for the CDR3 is TGTGCCAGCAGGGACTCAAGCAGTGAGCAGTTCTTC.